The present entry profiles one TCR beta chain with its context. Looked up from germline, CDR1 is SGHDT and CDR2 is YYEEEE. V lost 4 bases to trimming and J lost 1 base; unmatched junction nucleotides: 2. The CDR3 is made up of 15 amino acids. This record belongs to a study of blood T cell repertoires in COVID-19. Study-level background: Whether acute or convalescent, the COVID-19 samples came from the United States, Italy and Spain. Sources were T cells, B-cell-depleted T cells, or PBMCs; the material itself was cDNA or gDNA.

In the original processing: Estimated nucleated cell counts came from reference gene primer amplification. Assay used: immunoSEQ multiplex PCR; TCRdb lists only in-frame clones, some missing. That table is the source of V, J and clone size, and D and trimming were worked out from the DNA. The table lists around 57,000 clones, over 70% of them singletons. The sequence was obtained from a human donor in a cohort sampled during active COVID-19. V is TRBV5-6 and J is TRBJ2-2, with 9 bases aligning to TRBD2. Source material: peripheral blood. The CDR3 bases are TGTGCCAGCAGCCGCGGGAGGGGGAACACCGGGGAGCTGTTTTTT. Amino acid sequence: CASSRGRGNTGELFF.